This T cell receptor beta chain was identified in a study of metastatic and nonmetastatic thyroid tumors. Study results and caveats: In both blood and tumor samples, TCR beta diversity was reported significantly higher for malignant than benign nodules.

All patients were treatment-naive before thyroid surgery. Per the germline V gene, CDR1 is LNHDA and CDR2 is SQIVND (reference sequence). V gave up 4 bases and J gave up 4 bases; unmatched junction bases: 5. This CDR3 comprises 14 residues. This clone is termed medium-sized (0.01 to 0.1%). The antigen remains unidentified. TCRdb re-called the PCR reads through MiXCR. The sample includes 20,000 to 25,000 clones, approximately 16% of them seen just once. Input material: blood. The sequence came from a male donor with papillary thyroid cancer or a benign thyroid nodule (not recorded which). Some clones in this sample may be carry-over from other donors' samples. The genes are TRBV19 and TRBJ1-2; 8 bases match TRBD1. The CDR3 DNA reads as TGTGCCAGTAGTAAGGGACAGGTGGCCTATGGCTACACCTTC. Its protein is CASSKGQVAYGYTF.